This T cell receptor (beta chain) comes out of a study of regulatory T cells in long-lasting Graves disease. Whole-study findings and limits: Graves' patients with persistent disease showed TCR diversity lower than patients newly diagnosed.

Described time point: newly diagnosed GD, antithyroid drugs for less than 3 months. Researchers made the TCR library from RNA that was extracted from PBMCs. The ends were cut back, 4 bases at V and 3 bases at J, with 13 bases in the middle. This CDR3 has 15 amino acids. Germline V CDR1 and CDR2: MGHRA, YSYEKL. Worth noting for this clonotype: Its antigen is not identified.

Through Arm-PCR of CDR3 regions and iRepertoire HTBI primers, TCR beta libraries were built. MiXCR, run by TCRdb on the multiplex PCR reads, gives a single entry per CDR3 protein. The table records about 430,000 distinct CDR3 sequences, 14% to 15% of them present only once. These same records also appear under a second study, on T cells in Graves' hyperthyroidism and ophthalmopathy. This second study says: Patients were aged 18 to 65, had disease duration under 2 months, and had newly diagnosed hyperthyroidism.

The material sequenced was peripheral blood mononuclear cells (PBMCs), taken at new diagnosis, from a patient treated with antithyroid drugs. The origin of this receptor is a woman aged 35 to 49 with Graves disease. The V gene is TRBV4-1, the J gene TRBJ1-5, with D perhaps TRBD1 (6 bases). The CDR3 DNA sequence: TGCGCCAGCAGCCCTTGGACAGACCCCAATCAGCCCCAGCATTTT. Its translation is CASSPWTDPNQPQHF.